Listed below are T cell receptor beta chains from one sample, sequenced in a study of CD8 T cells in ankylosing spondylitis. TCRdb used MiXCR to reprocess the 5' RACE reads, holding one entry per CDR3 protein. The sample consists of a few hundred thousand distinct CDR3 sequences, roughly a quarter of them appearing once. Sequenced input: blood, either unsorted or a sorted T cell fraction (not recorded which). Receptors were obtained from a male donor with ankylosing spondylitis or in good health (not recorded which). Both conserved end residues are part of each CDR3. The D gene is left open where the match is weak. Rows may omit the clone size; those that give it use once, few, many or a size class.

J gene: TRBJ2-3
clone size: few
V gene: TRBV20-1
D gene: NA
CDR3 length: 15
CDR3 protein: CSPSPAGALRESQYF
CDR3 DNA: TGCAGTCCTTCTCCCGCGGGGGCCCTGCGTGAGTCGCAGTATTTT

J gene: TRBJ1-1
clone size: many
V gene: TRBV6-5
D gene: TRBD1
CDR3 length: 16
CDR3 protein: CASSLELGQLNTEAFF
CDR3 DNA: TGTGCCAGCAGTTTGGAACTGGGACAGTTGAACACTGAAGCTTTCTTT

J gene: TRBJ2-7
clone size: NA
V gene: TRBV12-3/TRBV12-4
D gene: NA
CDR3 length: 16
CDR3 protein: CASSQNRGWGAYEQYF
CDR3 DNA: TGTGCCAGCAGTCAAAACCGGGGGTGGGGGGCCTACGAGCAGTACTTC

J gene: TRBJ1-3
clone size: NA
V gene: TRBV12-3/TRBV12-4
D gene: NA
CDR3 length: 15
CDR3 protein: CASSNRRSSGNTIYF
CDR3 DNA: TGTGCCAGCAGTAACAGACGGTCCTCTGGAAACACCATATATTTT

J gene: TRBJ2-1
clone size: few
V gene: TRBV6-5
D gene: NA
CDR3 length: 14
CDR3 protein: CASSYSPGGKEQFF
CDR3 DNA: TGTGCCAGCAGTTACTCCCCAGGGGGGAAAGAGCAGTTCTTC

J gene: TRBJ2-3
clone size: many
V gene: TRBV10-3
D gene: TRBD2
CDR3 length: 15
CDR3 protein: CAISSRLAGGDTQYF
CDR3 DNA: TGTGCCATCAGTTCGAGGCTAGCGGGGGGTGATACGCAGTATTTT

J gene: TRBJ2-2
clone size: many
V gene: TRBV2
D gene: NA
CDR3 length: 15
CDR3 protein: CASSASETNTGELFF
CDR3 DNA: TGTGCCAGCAGTGCGTCGGAGACGAACACCGGGGAGCTGTTTTTT

J gene: TRBJ2-7
clone size: NA
V gene: TRBV12-3/TRBV12-4
D gene: NA
CDR3 length: 14
CDR3 protein: CASSPGLGAAEQYF
CDR3 DNA: TGTGCCAGCAGTCCCGGACTGGGAGCCGCCGAGCAGTACTTC

J gene: TRBJ1-4
clone size: NA
V gene: TRBV29-1
D gene: NA
CDR3 length: 19
CDR3 protein: CSVEVGRDRRSFSNEKLFF
CDR3 DNA: TGCAGCGTTGAAGTAGGACGAGACAGGCGATCTTTCTCTAATGAAAAACTGTTTTTT

J gene: TRBJ2-3
clone size: NA
V gene: TRBV24-1
D gene: NA
CDR3 length: 15
CDR3 protein: CATSDLGDGRDTQYF
CDR3 DNA: TGTGCCACCAGTGATTTAGGTGACGGACGGGATACGCAGTATTTT

J gene: TRBJ2-1
clone size: many
V gene: TRBV24-1
D gene: NA
CDR3 length: 14
CDR3 protein: CATSALADYNEQFF
CDR3 DNA: TGTGCCACCAGTGCCCTGGCCGACTACAATGAGCAGTTCTTC

J gene: TRBJ2-6
clone size: many
V gene: TRBV12-3/TRBV12-4
D gene: NA
CDR3 length: 15
CDR3 protein: CASSLINPGANVLTF
CDR3 DNA: TGTGCCAGCAGTTTGATCAACCCTGGGGCCAACGTCCTGACTTTC

J gene: TRBJ2-7
clone size: many
V gene: TRBV12-3/TRBV12-4
D gene: NA
CDR3 length: 13
CDR3 protein: CASTRDRVYEQYF
CDR3 DNA: TGTGCCAGCACCAGAGACAGAGTCTACGAGCAGTACTTC

J gene: TRBJ2-1
clone size: NA
V gene: TRBV20-1
D gene: NA
CDR3 length: 12
CDR3 protein: CSARSTPEEQFF
CDR3 DNA: TGCAGTGCTAGATCCACGCCAGAGGAGCAGTTCTTC

J gene: TRBJ2-3
clone size: NA
V gene: TRBV6-1
D gene: TRBD2
CDR3 length: 15
CDR3 protein: CASRPAGGGTDTQYF
CDR3 DNA: TGTGCCAGCCGACCAGCGGGGGGGGGCACAGATACGCAGTATTTT

J gene: TRBJ1-1
clone size: many
V gene: TRBV7-8
D gene: NA
CDR3 length: 15
CDR3 protein: CASSLAPGAYTEAFF
CDR3 DNA: TGTGCCAGCAGCTTAGCCCCAGGGGCCTACACTGAAGCTTTCTTT

J gene: TRBJ2-7
clone size: many
V gene: TRBV20-1
D gene: TRBD1
CDR3 length: 15
CDR3 protein: CSASGRRDRAYEQYF
CDR3 DNA: TGCAGTGCTAGCGGACGACGGGACAGGGCCTACGAGCAGTACTTC

J gene: TRBJ2-5
clone size: many
V gene: TRBV7-8
D gene: NA
CDR3 length: 15
CDR3 protein: CASSRPGRRQETQYF
CDR3 DNA: TGTGCCAGCAGCCGACCAGGGAGGCGGCAAGAGACCCAGTACTTC

J gene: TRBJ2-1
clone size: NA
V gene: TRBV20-1
D gene: TRBD2
CDR3 length: 14
CDR3 protein: CSARLAGGLGEQFF
CDR3 DNA: TGCAGTGCTAGACTAGCGGGGGGCCTGGGAGAGCAGTTCTTC

J gene: TRBJ1-1
clone size: many
V gene: TRBV10-3
D gene: NA
CDR3 length: 12
CDR3 protein: CAISRGGTEAFF
CDR3 DNA: TGTGCCATCAGTAGGGGAGGAACTGAAGCTTTCTTT

J gene: TRBJ1-2
clone size: NA
V gene: TRBV29-1
D gene: NA
CDR3 length: 11
CDR3 protein: CSVGSGYGYTF
CDR3 DNA: TGCAGCGTTGGATCAGGATATGGCTACACCTTC

J gene: TRBJ2-5
clone size: many
V gene: TRBV20-1
D gene: NA
CDR3 length: 14
CDR3 protein: CSAKPTRYQETQYF
CDR3 DNA: TGCAGTGCTAAACCGACCAGATACCAAGAGACCCAGTACTTC

J gene: TRBJ2-7
clone size: few
V gene: TRBV29-1
D gene: TRBD1
CDR3 length: 14
CDR3 protein: CSVQGGQGVHEQYF
CDR3 DNA: TGCAGCGTCCAGGGGGGACAGGGCGTCCACGAGCAGTACTTC

J gene: TRBJ1-2
clone size: many
V gene: TRBV10-3
D gene: NA
CDR3 length: 14
CDR3 protein: CAISDGTSSYGYTF
CDR3 DNA: TGTGCCATCAGTGATGGGACCTCGTCGTATGGCTACACCTTC

J gene: TRBJ1-1
clone size: few
V gene: TRBV5-6
D gene: NA
CDR3 length: 16
CDR3 protein: CASSPGGGRWDTEAFF
CDR3 DNA: TGTGCCAGCAGCCCCGGGGGAGGAAGATGGGACACTGAAGCTTTCTTT

J gene: TRBJ2-3
clone size: many
V gene: TRBV12-3/TRBV12-4
D gene: NA
CDR3 length: 15
CDR3 protein: CASRGRSGHTDTQYF
CDR3 DNA: TGTGCCAGCAGGGGAAGATCGGGACACACAGATACGCAGTATTTT

J gene: TRBJ2-7
clone size: NA
V gene: TRBV6-1
D gene: TRBD1
CDR3 length: 16
CDR3 protein: CASSEELGQGFYEQYF
CDR3 DNA: TGTGCCAGCAGTGAAGAGTTGGGACAGGGGTTTTACGAGCAGTACTTC

J gene: TRBJ1-6
clone size: few
V gene: TRBV20-1
D gene: NA
CDR3 length: 15
CDR3 protein: CSAPTSDRLNSPLHF
CDR3 DNA: TGCAGTGCTCCCACCTCAGACAGGCTTAATTCACCCCTCCACTTT

J gene: TRBJ2-5
clone size: NA
V gene: TRBV7-2
D gene: NA
CDR3 length: 14
CDR3 protein: CASSLVLQEETQYF
CDR3 DNA: TGTGCCAGCAGCTTAGTCCTCCAAGAAGAGACCCAGTACTTC

J gene: TRBJ2-7
clone size: many
V gene: TRBV20-1
D gene: TRBD1
CDR3 length: 13
CDR3 protein: CSAPGTGSYEQYF
CDR3 DNA: TGCAGTGCTCCCGGGACAGGTTCCTACGAGCAGTACTTC

J gene: TRBJ2-1
clone size: NA
V gene: TRBV12-5
D gene: TRBD2
CDR3 length: 13
CDR3 protein: CASGLDPSGEQFF
CDR3 DNA: TGTGCTAGTGGTTTGGACCCTAGCGGGGAGCAGTTCTTC

J gene: TRBJ1-4
clone size: few
V gene: TRBV20-1
D gene: TRBD1
CDR3 length: 15
CDR3 protein: CSAPTGGAVGEKLFF
CDR3 DNA: TGCAGTGCTCCTACAGGGGGCGCAGTTGGTGAAAAACTGTTTTTT

J gene: TRBJ1-5
clone size: NA
V gene: TRBV6-1
D gene: NA
CDR3 length: 13
CDR3 protein: CASRRGRDQPQHF
CDR3 DNA: TGTGCCAGCCGTCGAGGCAGGGATCAGCCCCAGCATTTT

J gene: TRBJ2-7
clone size: few
V gene: TRBV20-1
D gene: NA
CDR3 length: 14
CDR3 protein: CSARGDGGSYEQYF
CDR3 DNA: TGCAGTGCTAGAGGGGATGGGGGGTCCTACGAGCAGTACTTC